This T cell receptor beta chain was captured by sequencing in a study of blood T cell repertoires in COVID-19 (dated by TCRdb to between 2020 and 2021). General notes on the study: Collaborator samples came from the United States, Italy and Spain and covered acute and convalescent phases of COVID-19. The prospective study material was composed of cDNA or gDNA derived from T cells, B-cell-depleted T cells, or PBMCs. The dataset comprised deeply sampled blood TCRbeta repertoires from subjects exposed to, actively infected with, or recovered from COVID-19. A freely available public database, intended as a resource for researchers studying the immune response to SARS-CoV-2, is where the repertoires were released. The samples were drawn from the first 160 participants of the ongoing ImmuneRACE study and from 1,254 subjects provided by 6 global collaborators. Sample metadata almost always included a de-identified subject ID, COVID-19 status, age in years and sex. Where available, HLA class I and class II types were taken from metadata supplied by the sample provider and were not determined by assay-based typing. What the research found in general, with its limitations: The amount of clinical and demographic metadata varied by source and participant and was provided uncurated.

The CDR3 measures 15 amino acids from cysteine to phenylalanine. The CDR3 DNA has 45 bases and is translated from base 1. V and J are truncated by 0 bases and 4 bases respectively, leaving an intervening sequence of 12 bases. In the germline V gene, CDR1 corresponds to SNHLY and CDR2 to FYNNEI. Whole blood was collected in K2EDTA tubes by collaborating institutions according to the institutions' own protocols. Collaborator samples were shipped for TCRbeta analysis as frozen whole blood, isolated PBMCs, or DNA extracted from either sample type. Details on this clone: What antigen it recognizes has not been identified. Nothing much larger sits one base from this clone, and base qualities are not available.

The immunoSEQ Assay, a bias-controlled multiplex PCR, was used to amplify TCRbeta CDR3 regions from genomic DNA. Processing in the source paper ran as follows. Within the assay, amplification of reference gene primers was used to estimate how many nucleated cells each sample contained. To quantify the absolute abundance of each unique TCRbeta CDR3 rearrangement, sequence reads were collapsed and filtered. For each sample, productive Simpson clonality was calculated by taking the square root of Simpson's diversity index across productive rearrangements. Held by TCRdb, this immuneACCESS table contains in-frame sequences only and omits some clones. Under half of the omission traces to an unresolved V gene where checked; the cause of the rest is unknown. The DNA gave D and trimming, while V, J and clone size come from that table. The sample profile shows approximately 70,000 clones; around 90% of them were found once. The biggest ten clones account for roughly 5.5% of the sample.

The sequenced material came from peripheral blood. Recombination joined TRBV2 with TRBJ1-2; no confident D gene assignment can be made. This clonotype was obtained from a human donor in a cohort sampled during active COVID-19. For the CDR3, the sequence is CASSEAPGIGYGYTF. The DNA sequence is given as TGTGCCAGCAGTGAAGCGCCGGGAATTGGCTATGGCTACACCTTC.